The 8 T cell receptor beta chains listed next were all sequenced from one sample in a study of cytomegalovirus exposure and HLA in healthy donors. Primers for the PCR totalled 60 Vbeta and 13 Jbeta. Clones were sequenced by immunoSEQ multiplex PCR, and TCRdb holds only the in-frame ones, with some missing. The profile covers 100,000 or so clones, with roughly four fifths appearing a single time and 14% taken by the ten largest. The sample consisted of PBMCs. These receptors all come from a male donor in good health and CMV-seropositive.

This CDR3 is CASSSTWTGRVNTEAFF. CDR3 DNA: TGTGCCAGCAGCTCAACCTGGACAGGGAGGGTGAACACTGAAGCTTTCTTT. The chain links TRBV7-9 to TRBJ1-1, with 8 bases fitting TRBD1. This CDR3 has 17 residues. V lost 4 bases to trimming and J lost 0 bases; unmatched junction nucleotides: 10. Germline-derived CDR1 and CDR2 are SEHNR and FQNEAQ (reference sequence).

The V and J genes are TRBV14 and TRBJ2-1; 9 positions agree with TRBD2. Looked up from germline, CDR1 is SGHDN and CDR2 is FVKESK. The CDR3 totals 14 residues. Unmatched junction bases numbered 14, after V lost 8 bases and J lost 12 bases. Here the CDR3 DNA reads TGTGCCAGCGGGGTCGGGCTAGCGGGGATTGGGCAGTTCTTC. Its protein product is CASGVGLAGIGQFF.

The rearrangement links TRBV10-1 to TRBJ2-5, with D tentatively TRBD2 (6 bases). V dropped 3 bases and J dropped 0 bases, with 8 bases sitting between them. This CDR3 is built from 14 residues. Germline V gives CDR1 WNHNN, CDR2 SYGVQD (reference sequence). Here the CDR3 DNA reads TGCGCCAGCAGTGAAGGAGGGTACCAAGAGACCCAGTACTTC. Protein: CASSEGGYQETQYF.

This sequence joins TRBV28 and TRBJ2-2; TRBD1 matches at 8 bases. J lost 4 bases, V lost 3 bases, and 7 bases had no gene match. The CDR3 covers 16 residues. CDR1 is MDHEN and CDR2 is SYDVKM in the germline V gene. CDR3 nucleotide sequence: TGTGCCAGCAGTTTCCCGGGACAGGTCCGCACCGGGGAGCTGTTTTTT. It codes for CASSFPGQVRTGELFF.

The CDR3 loop reads CASRSSGWMDQETQYF. The DNA for the CDR3 is TGTGCCAGCAGGTCCTCGGGTTGGATGGACCAAGAGACCCAGTACTTC. This chain joins TRBV5-4 and TRBJ2-5; D unclear. V lost 5 bases, J lost 0 bases, and 17 bases lay in between. CDR3 size: 16 residues. In germline, CDR1 is SGHNT, CDR2 YYREEE (reference sequence). Full variable domain (missing parts from reference TRBV5-4 and TRBJ2-5): ETGVTQSPTHLIKTRGQQVTLRCSSQSGHNTVSWYQQALGQGPQFIFQYYREEENGRGNFPPRFSGLQFPNYSSELNVNALELDDSALYLCASRSSGWMDQETQYFGPGTRLLVL.

This clone came up once. V and J are TRBV13 and TRBJ2-7; D possibly corresponds to TRBD2 (6 bases). Germline V gene sequence: CDR1 PRHDT, CDR2 FYEKMQ (reference sequence). V was cut by 6 bases and J by 8 bases, with 14 bases left in between. The CDR3 extends over 12 amino acids. CDR3 sequence (DNA): TGTGCCAGCAGGCGCCGGGACTCCAAGCAGTACTTC. Its translation: CASRRRDSKQYF.

This clone was found a few times. The chain carries TRBV28 and TRBJ1-5; 7 positions agree with TRBD1. V lost 4 bases and J lost 5; bases outside the gene matches: 5. This CDR3 comprises 14 residues. The germline gives CDR1 MDHEN, CDR2 SYDVKM. In nucleotides, the CDR3 is TGTGCCAGCAGTTCAAGACAGGGCGATCAGCCCCAGCATTTT. It specifies CASSSRQGDQPQHF.

This chain uses TRBV15 with TRBJ2-7, with 7 bases matching TRBD1. V lost 3 bases and J lost 5; bases outside the gene matches: 4. The CDR3 extends over 13 amino acids. CDR1 is LNHNV and CDR2 is YYDKDF in the germline V gene (reference sequence). In DNA form, the CDR3 reads TGTGCCACCAGCAGGGGACAGAGCGACGAGCAGTACTTC. This sequence encodes CATSRGQSDEQYF.